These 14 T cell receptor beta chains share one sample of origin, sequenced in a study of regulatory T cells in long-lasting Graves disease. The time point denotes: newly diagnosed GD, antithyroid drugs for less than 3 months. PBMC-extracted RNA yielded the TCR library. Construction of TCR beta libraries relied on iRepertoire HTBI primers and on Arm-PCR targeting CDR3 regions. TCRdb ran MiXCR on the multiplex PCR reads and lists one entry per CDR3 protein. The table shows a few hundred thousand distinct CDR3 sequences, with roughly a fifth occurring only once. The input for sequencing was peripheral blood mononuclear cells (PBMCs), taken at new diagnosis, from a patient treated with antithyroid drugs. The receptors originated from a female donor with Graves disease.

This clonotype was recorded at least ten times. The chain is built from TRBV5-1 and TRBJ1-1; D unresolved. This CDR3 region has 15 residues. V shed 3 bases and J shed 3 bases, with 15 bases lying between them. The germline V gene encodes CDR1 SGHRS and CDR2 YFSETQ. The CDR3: CASSSLKGSDTEAFF. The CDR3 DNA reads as TGCGCCAGCAGCTCCCTCAAAGGGTCGGACACTGAAGCTTTCTTT.

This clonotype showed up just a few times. Written as DNA, the CDR3 is TGTGCCACCAGTGATCCCTTGGGGGAAAAACTGTTTTTT. This gives the protein CATSDPLGEKLFF. The chain joins TRBV24-1 to TRBJ1-4; D gene ambiguous. The CDR3 extends over 13 amino acids. V was pared by 3 bases and J by 8 bases, with 9 bases between. CDR1 is KGHDR and CDR2 is SFDVKD in the germline V gene.

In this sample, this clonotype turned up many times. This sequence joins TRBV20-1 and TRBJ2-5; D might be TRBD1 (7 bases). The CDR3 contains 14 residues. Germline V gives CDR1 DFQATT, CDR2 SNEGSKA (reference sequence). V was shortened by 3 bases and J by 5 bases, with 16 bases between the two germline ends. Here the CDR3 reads CSASRGDSRETQYF. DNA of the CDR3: TGCAGTGCTAGCAGGGGGGATTCGCGTGAGACCCAGTACTTC.

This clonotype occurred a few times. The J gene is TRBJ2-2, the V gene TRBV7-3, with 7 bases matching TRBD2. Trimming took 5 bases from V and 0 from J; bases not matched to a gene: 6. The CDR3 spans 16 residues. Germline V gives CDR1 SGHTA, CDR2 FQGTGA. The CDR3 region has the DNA TGTGCCAGCAGCGAAACCAGCGGGACGAACACCGGGGAGCTGTTTTTT. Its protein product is CASSETSGTNTGELFF.

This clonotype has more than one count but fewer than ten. The CDR3 DNA follows: TGTGCCAGCAGCTTGGGCGGGTATGATGAGCAGTTCTTC. Protein product: CASSLGGYDEQFF. The chain links TRBV5-6 to TRBJ2-1; a possible D gene is TRBD2 (5 bases). The length of the CDR3 is 13 residues. The germline V and J ends were trimmed by 0 bases and 8 bases, with 9 bases remaining between them. CDR1 SGHDT and CDR2 YYEEEE come from the germline V gene. Based on the CDR3 plus reference TRBV5-6 and TRBJ2-1, the full variable domain is DAGVTQSPTHLIKTRGQQVTLRCSPKSGHDTVSWYQQALGQGPQFIFQYYEEEERQRGNFPDRFSGHQFPNYSSELNVNALLLGDSALYLCASSLGGYDEQFFGPGTRLTVL.

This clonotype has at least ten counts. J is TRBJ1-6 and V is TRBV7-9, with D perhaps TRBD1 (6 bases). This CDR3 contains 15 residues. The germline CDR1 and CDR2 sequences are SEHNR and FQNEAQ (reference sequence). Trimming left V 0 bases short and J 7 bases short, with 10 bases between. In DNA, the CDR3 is TGTGCCAGCAGCTTAGCCAGGGGAGCGAATTCACCCCTCCACTTT. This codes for CASSLARGANSPLHF.

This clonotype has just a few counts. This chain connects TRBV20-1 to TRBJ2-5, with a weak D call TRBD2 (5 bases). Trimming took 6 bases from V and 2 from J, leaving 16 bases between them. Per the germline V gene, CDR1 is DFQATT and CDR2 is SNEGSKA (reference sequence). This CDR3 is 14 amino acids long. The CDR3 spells CSASRTGTQETQYF. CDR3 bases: TGCAGTGCCAGTAGGACTGGCACGCAAGAGACCCAGTACTTC.

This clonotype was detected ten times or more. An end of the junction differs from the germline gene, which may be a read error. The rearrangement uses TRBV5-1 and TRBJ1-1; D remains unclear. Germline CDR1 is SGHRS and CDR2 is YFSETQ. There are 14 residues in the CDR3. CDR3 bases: TGTGCCAGCAGCTTAGACCCTGGGAGGACTGAAGCTTTCTTT. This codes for CASSLDPGRTEAFF.

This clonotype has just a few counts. The CDR3 DNA reads TGTGCCACCAGTGGGAGGGATGAATATGTCTATGGCTACACCTTC. Translation gives CATSGRDEYVYGYTF. This chain connects TRBV24-1 to TRBJ1-2; D is unresolved. This CDR3 has 15 residues. Germline CDR1 KGHDR, CDR2 SFDVKD. Trimming took 5 bases from V and 4 from J, leaving 16 bases between them.

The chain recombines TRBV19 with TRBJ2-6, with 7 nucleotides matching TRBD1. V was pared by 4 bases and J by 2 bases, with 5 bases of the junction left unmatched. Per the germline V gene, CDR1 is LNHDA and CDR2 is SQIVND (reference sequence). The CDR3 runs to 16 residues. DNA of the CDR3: TGTGCCAGTAGTAGGACCAGGGGGACTGGGGCCAACGTCCTGACTTTC. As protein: CASSRTRGTGANVLTF.

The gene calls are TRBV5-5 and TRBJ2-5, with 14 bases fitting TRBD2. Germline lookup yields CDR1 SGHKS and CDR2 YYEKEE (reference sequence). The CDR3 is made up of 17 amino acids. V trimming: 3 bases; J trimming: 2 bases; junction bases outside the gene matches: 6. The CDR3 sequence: CASSSGLAGGYQETQYF. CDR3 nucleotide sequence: TGTGCCAGCAGCTCCGGACTAGCGGGGGGCTATCAAGAGACCCAGTACTTC.

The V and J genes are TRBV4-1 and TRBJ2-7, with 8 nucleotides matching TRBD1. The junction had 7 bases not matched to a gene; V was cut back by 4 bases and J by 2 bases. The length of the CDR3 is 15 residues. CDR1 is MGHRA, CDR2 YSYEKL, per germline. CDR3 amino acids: CASSPHAGGPYEQYF. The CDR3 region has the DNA TGCGCCAGCAGCCCCCATGCAGGGGGCCCCTACGAGCAGTACTTC.

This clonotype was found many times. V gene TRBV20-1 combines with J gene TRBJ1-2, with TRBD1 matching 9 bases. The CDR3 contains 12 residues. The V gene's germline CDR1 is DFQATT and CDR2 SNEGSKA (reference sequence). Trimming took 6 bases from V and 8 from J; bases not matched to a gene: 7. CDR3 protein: CSATTGGEGYTF. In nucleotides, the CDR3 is TGCAGTGCCACCACAGGGGGCGAAGGCTACACCTTC.

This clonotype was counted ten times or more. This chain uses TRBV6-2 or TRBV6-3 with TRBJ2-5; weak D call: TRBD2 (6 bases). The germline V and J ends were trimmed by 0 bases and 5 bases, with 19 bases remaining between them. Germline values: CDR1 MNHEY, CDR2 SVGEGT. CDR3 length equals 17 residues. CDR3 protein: CASSYSILSREKETQYF. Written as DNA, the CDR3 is TGTGCCAGCAGTTACTCGATTCTATCCCGGGAGAAGGAGACCCAGTACTTC.